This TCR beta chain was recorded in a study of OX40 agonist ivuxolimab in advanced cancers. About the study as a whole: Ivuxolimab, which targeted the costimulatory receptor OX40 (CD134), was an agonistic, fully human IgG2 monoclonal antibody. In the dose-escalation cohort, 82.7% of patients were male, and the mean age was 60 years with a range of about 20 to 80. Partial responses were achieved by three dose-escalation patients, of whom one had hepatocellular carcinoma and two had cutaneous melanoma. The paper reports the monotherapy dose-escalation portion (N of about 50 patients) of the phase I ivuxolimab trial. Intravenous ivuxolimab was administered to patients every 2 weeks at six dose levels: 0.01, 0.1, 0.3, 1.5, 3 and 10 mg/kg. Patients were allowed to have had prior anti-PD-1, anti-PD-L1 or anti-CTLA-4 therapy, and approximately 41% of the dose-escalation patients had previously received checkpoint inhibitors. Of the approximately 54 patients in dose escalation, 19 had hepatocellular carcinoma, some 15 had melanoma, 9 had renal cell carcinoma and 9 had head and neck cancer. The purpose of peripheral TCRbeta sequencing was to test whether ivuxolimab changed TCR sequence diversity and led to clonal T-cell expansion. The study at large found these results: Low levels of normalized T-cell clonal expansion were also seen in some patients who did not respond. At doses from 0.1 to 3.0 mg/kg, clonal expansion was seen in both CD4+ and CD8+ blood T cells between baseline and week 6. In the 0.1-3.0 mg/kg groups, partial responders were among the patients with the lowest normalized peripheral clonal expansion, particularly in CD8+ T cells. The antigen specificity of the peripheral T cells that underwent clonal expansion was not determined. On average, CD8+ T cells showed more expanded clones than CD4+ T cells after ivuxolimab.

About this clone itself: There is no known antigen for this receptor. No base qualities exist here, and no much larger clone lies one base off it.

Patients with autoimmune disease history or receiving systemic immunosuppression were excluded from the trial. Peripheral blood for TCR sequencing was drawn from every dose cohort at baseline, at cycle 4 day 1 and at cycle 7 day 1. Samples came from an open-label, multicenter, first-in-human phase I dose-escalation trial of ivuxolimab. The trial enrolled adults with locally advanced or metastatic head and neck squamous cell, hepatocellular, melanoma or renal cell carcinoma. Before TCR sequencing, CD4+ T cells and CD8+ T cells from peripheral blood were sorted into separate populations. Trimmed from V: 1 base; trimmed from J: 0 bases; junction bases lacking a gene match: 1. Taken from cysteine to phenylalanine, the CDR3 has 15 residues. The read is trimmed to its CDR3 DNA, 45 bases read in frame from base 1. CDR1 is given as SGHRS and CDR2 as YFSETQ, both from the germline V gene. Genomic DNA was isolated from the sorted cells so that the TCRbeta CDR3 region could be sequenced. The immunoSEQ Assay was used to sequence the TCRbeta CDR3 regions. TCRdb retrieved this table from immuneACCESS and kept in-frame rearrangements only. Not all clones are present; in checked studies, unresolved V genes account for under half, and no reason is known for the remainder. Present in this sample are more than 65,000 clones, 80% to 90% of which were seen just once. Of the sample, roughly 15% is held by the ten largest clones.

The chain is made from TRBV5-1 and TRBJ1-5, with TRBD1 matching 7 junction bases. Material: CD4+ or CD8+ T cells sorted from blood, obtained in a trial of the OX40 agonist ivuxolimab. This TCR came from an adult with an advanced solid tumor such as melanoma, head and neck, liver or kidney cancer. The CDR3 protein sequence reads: CASSLTGDSNQPQHF. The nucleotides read TGCGCCAGCAGCTTGACAGGGGATAGCAATCAGCCCCAGCATTTT.